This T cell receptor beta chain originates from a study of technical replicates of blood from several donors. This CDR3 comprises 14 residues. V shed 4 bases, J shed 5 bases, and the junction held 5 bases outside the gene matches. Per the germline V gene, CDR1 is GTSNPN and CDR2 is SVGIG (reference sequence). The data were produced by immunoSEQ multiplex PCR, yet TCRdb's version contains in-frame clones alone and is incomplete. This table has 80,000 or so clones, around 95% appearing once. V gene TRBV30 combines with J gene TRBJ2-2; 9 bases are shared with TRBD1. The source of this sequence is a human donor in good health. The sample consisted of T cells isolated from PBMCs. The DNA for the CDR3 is TGTGCCTGGAATGGGGACAGGGAAACCGGGGAGCTGTTTTTT. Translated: CAWNGDRETGELFF.